A single sample gave rise to the 13 T cell receptor beta chains below, sequenced in a study of T cell changes during pregnancy in multiple sclerosis. Here immunoSEQ multiplex PCR was the method, and the copy in TCRdb shows in-frame clones only, minus some. The sample shows 70,000 to 80,000 clones, over 85% of them seen only once. This specimen was peripheral blood, taken after pregnancy. These TCRs come from a female donor in good health, enrolled as a control in a pregnancy study.

The chain combines TRBV23-1 with TRBJ1-5, with TRBD1 matching 7 bases. TRBV23-1 is sorted into the ORF group, with uncertain function. V was pared by 6 bases and J by 1 base, with 15 bases of the junction left unmatched. The CDR3 consists of 18 residues. The chain's CDR3 is CASSLGTATIQSNQPQHF. Here the CDR3 DNA reads TGCGCCAGCAGCCTAGGGACAGCGACCATCCAAAGCAATCAGCCCCAGCATTTT.

The rearrangement joins TRBV27 to TRBJ2-7; TRBD2 agrees at 8 bases. This CDR3 is built from 12 residues. Germline lookup yields CDR1 MNHEY and CDR2 SMNVEV (reference sequence). With V trimmed by 3 bases and J by 8 bases, 3 bases remained unmatched. The CDR3 reads CASSFPGGQQYF. DNA for the CDR3: TGTGCCAGCAGTTTTCCGGGGGGGCAGCAGTACTTC.

The chain has TRBV21-1 and TRBJ2-7; TRBD2, the table's D call, was not compared with the DNA. TRBV21-1 is tagged as a pseudogene. CDR3 size: 19 residues. CDR3 loop: CASSKDEGGDKPYSYEQYF. For the CDR3, the DNA is TGTGCCAGCAGCAAAGACGAGGGCGGAGACAAGCCCTATTCCTACGAGCAGTACTTC.

The chain employs TRBV15 and TRBJ1-1; D not resolved. Trimming stripped 0 bases from V and 3 bases from J, with 5 bases between. The CDR3 totals 13 residues. The germline V gene encodes CDR1 LNHNV and CDR2 YYDKDF (reference sequence). The chain's CDR3 is CATSRDRHTEAFF. As DNA, the CDR3 is TGTGCCACCAGCAGAGACAGGCACACTGAAGCTTTCTTT.

This clone was seen only once. The chain joins TRBV7-9 to TRBJ2-1, with 10 bases aligning to TRBD2. Looked up from germline, CDR1 is SEHNR and CDR2 is FQNEAQ (reference sequence). The CDR3 has 15 residues. Trimming at V came to 4 bases and at J to 3 bases, leaving 3 bases not matched to a gene. CDR3 amino acids: CASSSASGGYNEQFF. The CDR3 bases are TGTGCCAGCAGCTCTGCTAGCGGGGGCTACAATGAGCAGTTCTTC. Full variable domain (outside the CDR3, taken from reference TRBV7-9 and TRBJ2-1): DTGVSQNPRHKITKRGQNVTFRCDPISEHNRLYWYRQTLGQGPEFLTYFQNEAQLEKSRLLSDRFSAERPKGSFSTLEIQRTEQGDSAMYLCASSSASGGYNEQFFGPGTRLTVL.

The J gene is TRBJ2-7, the V gene TRBV10-3, with 9 bases fitting TRBD1. The V segment lost 0 bases and the J segment 4 bases; nucleotides outside the gene matches: 4. The CDR3 covers 15 residues. In germline, CDR1 is ENHRY, CDR2 SYGVKD. CDR3 region: CAISESTGGGYEQYF. The DNA for the CDR3 is TGTGCCATCAGTGAGTCGACAGGGGGAGGTTACGAGCAGTACTTC.

The chain uses TRBV2 and TRBJ1-5; 8 bases fit TRBD1. The CDR3 is 15 amino acids. After removal of 6 bases from V and 2 bases from J, the junction contained 6 bases not matched to a gene. Germline-derived CDR1 and CDR2 are SNHLY and FYNNEI. As DNA, the CDR3 is TGTGCCAGCAGAGTACAGGGGGGCGGCAATCAGCCCCAGCATTTT. Protein product: CASRVQGGGNQPQHF.

The genes are TRBV11-2 and TRBJ1-3; 7 nucleotides match TRBD1. Germline V gene data show CDR1 as SGHAT and CDR2 as FQNNGV. The length of the CDR3 is 16 residues. J gave up 2 bases and V 5 bases, and 9 bases lay outside the gene matches. CDR3 in amino acids: CASSQAPRGAGNTIYF. DNA of the CDR3: TGTGCCAGCAGCCAGGCGCCCAGGGGGGCTGGAAACACCATATATTTT.

The chain joins TRBV5-6 to TRBJ2-7, with 8 bases aligning to TRBD1. Germline CDR1 SGHDT, CDR2 YYEEEE. This CDR3 region has 14 residues. The V gene end was trimmed by 0 bases and the J gene end by 2 bases; junction bases not matched to a gene: 1. The CDR3 sequence is CASSLGQGPYEQYF. Here the CDR3 DNA reads TGTGCCAGCAGCTTGGGACAGGGGCCCTACGAGCAGTACTTC. Drawing the rest from reference TRBV5-6 and TRBJ2-7, the complete variable domain is DAGVTQSPTHLIKTRGQQVTLRCSPKSGHDTVSWYQQALGQGPQFIFQYYEEEERQRGNFPDRFSGHQFPNYSSELNVNALLLGDSALYLCASSLGQGPYEQYFGPGTRLTVT.

J is TRBJ2-1 and V is TRBV30, with D possibly matching TRBD1 (5 bases). V gave up 5 bases and J gave up 8 bases, with 16 bases separating them. The germline V gene has CDR1 GTSNPN and CDR2 SVGIG (reference sequence). This CDR3 has 13 residues. The CDR3 DNA sequence: TGTGCCTGGGGGGCACTGGGCCCCTATGAGCAGTTCTTC. Protein sequence: CAWGALGPYEQFF.

The chain couples TRBV7-2 to TRBJ2-7; 8 bases align to TRBD2. The germline V gene has CDR1 SGHTA and CDR2 FQGNSA. V gave up 5 bases and J gave up 0 bases; unmatched junction bases: 6. This CDR3 has 15 residues. The CDR3 DNA sequence: TGTGCCAGCAGCGACGGGACTAGGAGCTCCTACGAGCAGTACTTC. Its protein is CASSDGTRSSYEQYF.

The V call is TRBV30, the J call TRBJ2-7; the D is unclear. V lost 2 bases and J 4 bases, leaving 12 bases between the germline ends. The CDR3 has 13 residues. Germline V gene sequence: CDR1 GTSNPN, CDR2 SVGIG (reference sequence). CDR3 amino acids: CAWSQLSRYEQYF. CDR3 nucleotides: TGTGCCTGGAGTCAACTTAGCAGATACGAGCAGTACTTC.

The rearrangement uses TRBV2 and TRBJ2-5; 8 bases agree with TRBD1. Germline CDR1 and CDR2: SNHLY and FYNNEI. The CDR3 has 13 residues. V lost 6 bases, J lost 5 bases, and 5 bases stayed unmatched. The CDR3 spells CASSDRGSETQYF. Here the CDR3 DNA reads TGTGCCAGCAGCGACAGGGGTTCGGAGACCCAGTACTTC.